The 20 T cell receptor beta chains below were found in one sample sequenced in a study of identical twins. TCRdb re-derived calls from the 5' RACE reads in MiXCR, one entry per CDR3 protein. This sample has 650,000 to 750,000 distinct CDR3 sequences, with 21% found just once. This same sample was also part of a study on T cells expressing NK-cell markers.

Sequencing was performed on PBMCs. The receptors come from a woman aged 18-30 years in good health.

J is TRBJ2-1 and V is TRBV5-1; a possible D gene is TRBD1 (6 bases). Germline values: CDR1 SGHRS, CDR2 YFSETQ. CDR3 length equals 16 residues. V was shortened by 3 bases and J by 3 bases, with 16 bases between the two germline ends. The CDR3 coding sequence is TGCGCCAGCAGCTGGGGGCGGGCGGGTAGCTACAATGAGCAGTTCTTC. Protein: CASSWGRAGSYNEQFF.

This clonotype was observed a few times. The chain joins TRBV10-1 to TRBJ2-1; no clear D gene. The length of the CDR3 is 12 residues. V was cut by 1 base and J by 12 bases, with 10 bases left in between. Per germline, CDR1 WNHNN and CDR2 SYGVQD (reference sequence). This CDR3 reads CASSEYHGRQFF. DNA for the CDR3: TGCGCCAGCAGTGAGTACCACGGTCGGCAGTTCTTC.

In this sample, this clonotype turned up a few times. The rearrangement joins TRBV20-1 to TRBJ2-1; unclear D gene. Germline CDR1 reads DFQATT; CDR2 reads SNEGSKA (reference sequence). The CDR3 totals 11 residues. V shed 5 bases and J shed 4 bases, with 6 bases lying between them. The CDR3 sequence is CSALQYNEQFF. The CDR3 coding sequence is TGCAGTGCTCTTCAATACAATGAGCAGTTCTTC.

The genes are TRBV20-1 and TRBJ2-7; maybe TRBD2 (5 bases). The CDR3 is made up of 12 amino acids. The V end lost 3 bases, the J end lost 3 bases, and 9 bases lay between the germline ends. Germline lookup yields CDR1 DFQATT and CDR2 SNEGSKA (reference sequence). The CDR3: CSASGEFYEQYF. The CDR3 DNA sequence: TGCAGTGCTAGCGGGGAGTTCTACGAGCAGTACTTC.

This clonotype was seen a few times. This chain connects TRBV12-3 or TRBV12-4 to TRBJ2-7; perhaps TRBD1 as D (6 bases). The CDR3 extends over 14 amino acids. V gave up 5 bases and J gave up 2 bases, with 13 bases separating them. The CDR3 coding sequence is TGTGCCAGCAGTGCCGGGACACTCACCTACGAGCAGTACTTC. Encoded protein: CASSAGTLTYEQYF.

This CDR3 is CASSDRTGWDTEAFF. The CDR3 nucleotides read TGTGCCAGCAGTGACCGGACAGGGTGGGACACTGAAGCTTTCTTT. The gene calls are TRBV12-3 or TRBV12-4 and TRBJ1-1; 8 bases align to TRBD1. J gave up 3 bases and V 5 bases, and 8 bases lay outside the gene matches. The CDR3 covers 15 residues.

The chain employs TRBV29-1 and TRBJ1-2; D possibly corresponds to TRBD1 (6 bases). The V end was cut by 0 bases, the J end by 5 bases, with 10 bases between. The CDR3 totals 13 residues. CDR1 is SQVTM and CDR2 is ANQGSEA in the germline V gene. CDR3 nucleotides: TGCAGCGTTGAAGATTGGGGGGCGTATGGCTACACCTTC. It yields the protein CSVEDWGAYGYTF.

In this sample, this clonotype turned up a few times. The chain joins TRBV20-1 to TRBJ1-3, with D unresolved. The germline V and J ends were trimmed by 6 bases and 0 bases, with 9 bases remaining between them. The CDR3 runs to 13 residues. The germline V gene has CDR1 DFQATT and CDR2 SNEGSKA (reference sequence). CDR3 region: CSALVYSGNTIYF. Written as DNA, the CDR3 is TGCAGTGCCCTAGTCTACTCTGGAAACACCATATATTTT.

There are a few counts of this clonotype. This sequence joins TRBV12-3 or TRBV12-4 and TRBJ2-5, with D possibly being TRBD2 (6 bases). CDR3 length: 14 residues. Trimming stripped 5 bases from V and 2 bases from J, with 12 bases between. The CDR3 reads CASSITSTQETQYF. The CDR3 DNA is TGTGCCAGCAGTATAACTAGCACGCAAGAGACCCAGTACTTC.

This clonotype was seen repeatedly, ten times or more. The rearrangement uses TRBV9 and TRBJ2-1; 11 nucleotides line up with TRBD2. The trim removed 2 bases at V and 9 bases at J, leaving 7 bases unmatched. Germline CDR1 SGDLS, CDR2 YYNGEE. The CDR3 length is 15 residues. CDR3 sequence reads: CASSVGTSGSREQFF. CDR3 nucleotides: TGTGCCAGCAGCGTGGGCACTAGCGGGAGCCGTGAGCAGTTCTTC.

The J gene is TRBJ2-7, the V gene TRBV3-1; 7 bases align to TRBD2. Germline V gene data show CDR1 as LGHDT and CDR2 as YNNKEL (reference sequence). Unmatched junction bases numbered 4, after V lost 3 bases and J lost 2 bases. The CDR3 totals 14 residues. The chain's CDR3 is CASSHASGAYEQYF. The CDR3 DNA reads TGTGCCAGCAGCCATGCTAGCGGTGCCTACGAGCAGTACTTC.

Only a few counts were recorded for this clonotype. V gene TRBV18 combines with J gene TRBJ2-1, with 8 bases lining up with TRBD2. V dropped 3 bases and J dropped 4; count of bases not matched to a gene: 5. CDR1 and CDR2 from the germline V gene are KGHSH and LQKENI. This CDR3 has 15 amino acids. CDR3 DNA sequence: TGTGCCAGCTCACCGCAACGGGAGGGGTACAATGAGCAGTTCTTC. Its protein is CASSPQREGYNEQFF.

This chain links TRBV9 with TRBJ2-1; D may be TRBD2 (5 bases). In germline, CDR1 is SGDLS, CDR2 YYNGEE. This CDR3 region has 12 residues. V lost 2 bases and J lost 10, with 10 bases in between. In nucleotides, the CDR3 is TGTGCCAGCAGCGTGGAGGCGCGGGAGCAGTTCTTC. Protein product: CASSVEAREQFF.

This chain connects TRBV10-1 to TRBJ2-7, with 10 bases fitting TRBD2. The CDR3 covers 15 residues. From germline, CDR1 is WNHNN and CDR2 SYGVQD (reference sequence). V lost 1 base, J lost 9 bases, and 9 bases stayed unmatched. The CDR3 here is CASSEFRLAGELQYF. In DNA form, the CDR3 reads TGCGCCAGCAGTGAGTTTAGGCTAGCGGGAGAGTTGCAGTACTTC.

This clonotype came up many times. The chain joins TRBV12-3 or TRBV12-4 to TRBJ2-7, with 9 bases lining up with TRBD2. V lost 6 bases, J lost 1 base, and 10 bases stayed unmatched. The CDR3 loop spans 16 amino acids. CDR3: CASRTSLAGESYEQYF. The CDR3 coding sequence is TGTGCCAGCAGGACTTCCTTAGCGGGAGAATCCTACGAGCAGTACTTC.

This clonotype was found a few times. This sequence joins TRBV10-2 and TRBJ2-7, with 8 bases aligning to TRBD1. V was pared by 5 bases and J by 4 bases, with 7 bases of the junction left unmatched. The CDR3 length is 14 residues. Germline V gives CDR1 WSHSY, CDR2 SAAADI. CDR3 nucleotides: TGCGCCAGCAGTAACAGGGGGTTGGTATACGAGCAGTACTTC. This gives the protein CASSNRGLVYEQYF.

The genes are TRBV7-2 and TRBJ2-1, with D unresolved. Germline CDR1 is SGHTA and CDR2 is FQGNSA. The germline V and J ends were trimmed by 1 base and 3 bases, with 10 bases remaining between them. The CDR3 consists of 15 residues. The CDR3 DNA is TGTGCCAGCAGCTTAGATTCGATGGACTACAATGAGCAGTTCTTC. Residues: CASSLDSMDYNEQFF.

This chain joins TRBV2 and TRBJ2-7; D is possibly TRBD1 or TRBD2 (5 bases each). Germline assignment: CDR1 SNHLY and CDR2 FYNNEI. The CDR3 contains 14 residues. Trimming took off 6 bases at V and 0 bases at J, with 12 bases between the two ends. As DNA, the CDR3 is TGTGCCAGCAGCCCCTGGGACGACTCCTACGAGCAGTACTTC. Translated, it gives CASSPWDDSYEQYF. Full variable domain (rest looked up from reference TRBV2 and TRBJ2-7): EPEVTQTPSHQVTQMGQEVILRCVPISNHLYFYWYRQILGQKVEFLVSFYNNEISEKSEIFDDQFSVERPDGSNFTLKIRSTKLEDSAMYFCASSPWDDSYEQYFGPGTRLTVT.

This clonotype was found many times. V and J are TRBV29-1 and TRBJ2-2, with D tentatively TRBD1 or TRBD2 (6 bases each). The CDR3 length is 14 residues. Germline CDR1 reads SQVTM; CDR2 reads ANQGSEA. V gave up 6 bases and J gave up 6 bases, with 17 bases separating them. DNA for the CDR3: TGCAGCGTCAGAGGACAGCGCGGGGCCGGGGAGCTGTTTTTT. Amino acids: CSVRGQRGAGELFF.

This clonotype was seen repeatedly, ten times or more. This sequence joins TRBV25-1 and TRBJ1-2, with 7 bases fitting TRBD1. Trimming at V came to 4 bases and at J to 9 bases, leaving 5 bases not matched to a gene. Germline V gene lookup returns CDR1 MGHDK and CDR2 SYGVNS. This CDR3 is built from 12 residues. Here the CDR3 DNA reads TGTGCCAGCAGTGGACAGGGCTTTCGCTACACCTTC. Translated: CASSGQGFRYTF.